The 3 T cell receptor beta chains reported below all come from one sample, sequenced in a study of blood T cells in healthy people across ages. A second PCR, run for about 7 to 11 cycles, used a sample-barcoded 5' primer plus a J-beta primer mix. MiXCR, applied by TCRdb to the 5' RACE reads, yields one record per CDR3 protein. The sample includes fewer than 1,000,000 distinct CDR3 sequences, around 43% of them seen just once. The sequencing sample was made of blood. These TCRs come from a man aged 60 to 69 in good health.

The V and J genes are TRBV5-6 and TRBJ2-5, with a weak D call TRBD2 (7 bases). V was trimmed by 4 bases and J by 2 bases, leaving 21 bases between them. The CDR3 extends over 17 amino acids. From germline, CDR1 is SGHDT and CDR2 YYEEEE. This chain's CDR3 is CASSPIRGGEQQETQYF. In nucleotides, the CDR3 is TGTGCCAGCAGCCCCATTCGCGGGGGCGAACAACAAGAGACCCAGTACTTC.

About this clonotype itself: Possible read error: a much larger clone is one base away. The V call is TRBV27, the J call TRBJ1-2, with a tentative D call TRBD1 (6 bases). Germline values: CDR1 MNHEY, CDR2 SMNVEV (reference sequence). CDR3 length: 14 residues. V was shortened by 5 bases and J by 4 bases, with 14 bases between the two germline ends. The CDR3 DNA is TGTGCCAGCAGTGTTTCGGGGGGCGGCTATGGCTACACCTTC. Translating gives CASSVSGGGYGYTF.

The rearrangement joins TRBV20-1 to TRBJ1-4; D gene uncertain. Trimming removed 7 bases from V and 7 bases from J, with 19 bases in between. Germline values: CDR1 DFQATT, CDR2 SNEGSKA (reference sequence). CDR3 length equals 14 residues. CDR3 in DNA: TGCAGTGGCAGACGTGGCGGCGGATTTGAAAAACTGTTTTTT. This codes for CSGRRGGGFEKLFF.